A single T cell receptor (beta chain) is shown here with its context. This sample is part of a study of blood T cell repertoires in COVID-19. Whole-study context: Both acute and convalescent COVID-19 samples were obtained from the United States, Italy and Spain. From T cells, B-cell-depleted T cells, or PBMCs came the material, which was cDNA or gDNA.

Germline V gene data show CDR1 as MDHEN and CDR2 as SYDVKM. This CDR3 contains 12 residues. Trimming removed 4 bases from V and 7 bases from J, with 10 bases in between. This table comes from immunoSEQ multiplex PCR, and its TCRdb copy is limited to in-frame clones, with some not included. Found here are 150,000 to 200,000 clones, around 87% of them singletons; the top ten hold over 0.85%. The chain joins TRBV28 to TRBJ1-1; tentative D call: TRBD1 (5 bases). The clonotype was recovered from a man aged 18 to 35 with acute or convalescent COVID-19. The sequenced sample was peripheral blood. CDR3 sequence: CASSSQGVEAFF. CDR3 DNA: TGTGCCAGCAGTTCTCAGGGCGTTGAAGCTTTCTTT.